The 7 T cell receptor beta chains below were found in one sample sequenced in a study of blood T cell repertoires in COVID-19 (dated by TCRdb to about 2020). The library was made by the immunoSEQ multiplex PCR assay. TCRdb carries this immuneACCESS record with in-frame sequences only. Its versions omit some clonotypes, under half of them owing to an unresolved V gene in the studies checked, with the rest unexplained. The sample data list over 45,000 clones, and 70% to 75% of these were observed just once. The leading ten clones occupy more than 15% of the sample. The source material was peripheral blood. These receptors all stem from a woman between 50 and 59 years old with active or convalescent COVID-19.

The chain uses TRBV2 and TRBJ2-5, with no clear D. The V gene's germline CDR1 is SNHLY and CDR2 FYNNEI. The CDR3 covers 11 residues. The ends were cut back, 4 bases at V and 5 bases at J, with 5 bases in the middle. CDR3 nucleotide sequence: TGTGCCAGCAGTGTTAGCGAGACCCAGTACTTC. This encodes CASSVSETQYF.

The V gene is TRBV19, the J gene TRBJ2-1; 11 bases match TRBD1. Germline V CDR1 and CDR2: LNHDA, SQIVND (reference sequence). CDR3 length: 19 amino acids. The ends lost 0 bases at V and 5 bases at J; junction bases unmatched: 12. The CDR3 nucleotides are TGTGCCAGTAGTATAGATCCCGGGACAGGGGGATGGTTGAACAATGAGCAGTTCTTC. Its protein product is CASSIDPGTGGWLNNEQFF.

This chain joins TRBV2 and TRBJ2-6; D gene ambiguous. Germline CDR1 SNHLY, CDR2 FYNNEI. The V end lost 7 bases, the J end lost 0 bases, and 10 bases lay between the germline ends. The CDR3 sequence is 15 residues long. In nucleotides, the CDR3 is TGTGCCAGCACCCCACTTACCTCTGGGGCCAACGTCCTGACTTTC. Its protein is CASTPLTSGANVLTF. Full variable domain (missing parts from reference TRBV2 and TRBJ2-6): EPEVTQTPSHQVTQMGQEVILRCVPISNHLYFYWYRQILGQKVEFLVSFYNNEISEKSEIFDDQFSVERPDGSNFTLKIRSTKLEDSAMYFCASTPLTSGANVLTFGAGSRLTVL.

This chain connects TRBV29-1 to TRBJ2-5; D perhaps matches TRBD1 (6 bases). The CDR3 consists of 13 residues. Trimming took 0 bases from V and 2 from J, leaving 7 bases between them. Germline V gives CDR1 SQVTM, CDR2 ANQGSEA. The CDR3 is CSVEDRGQETQYF. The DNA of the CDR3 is TGCAGCGTTGAAGACAGGGGACAAGAGACCCAGTACTTC. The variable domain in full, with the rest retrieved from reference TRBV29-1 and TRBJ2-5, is SAVISQKPSRDICQRGTSLTIQCQVDSQVTMMFWYRQQPGQSLTLIATANQGSEATYESGFVIDKFPISRPNLTFSTLTVSNMSPEDSSIYLCSVEDRGQETQYFGPGTRLLVL.

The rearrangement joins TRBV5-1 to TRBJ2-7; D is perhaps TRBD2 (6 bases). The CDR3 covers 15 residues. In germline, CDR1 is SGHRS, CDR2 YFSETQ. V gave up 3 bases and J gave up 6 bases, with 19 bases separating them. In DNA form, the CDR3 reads TGCGCCAGCAGCTCAGGTACATCGGGAGCTTTCGAGCAGTACTTC. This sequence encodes CASSSGTSGAFEQYF.

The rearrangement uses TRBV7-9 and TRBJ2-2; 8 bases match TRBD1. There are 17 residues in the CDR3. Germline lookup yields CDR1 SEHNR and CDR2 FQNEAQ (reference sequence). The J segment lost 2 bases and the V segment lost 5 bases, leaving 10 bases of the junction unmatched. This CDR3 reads CASSPPGTGPNTGELFF. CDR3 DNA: TGTGCCAGCAGCCCGCCCGGGACAGGTCCTAACACCGGGGAGCTGTTTTTT.

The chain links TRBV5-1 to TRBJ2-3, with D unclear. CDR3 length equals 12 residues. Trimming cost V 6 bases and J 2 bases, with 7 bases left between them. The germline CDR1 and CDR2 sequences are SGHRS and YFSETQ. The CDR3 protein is CASNPNTDTQYF. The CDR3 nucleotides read TGCGCCAGCAACCCTAACACAGATACGCAGTATTTT.